Each of the 32 T cell receptor beta chains below was sequenced from the same sample in a study of T cells of healthy individuals. MiXCR was run by TCRdb on the 5' RACE reads, yielding one entry per CDR3 protein. The data contain about 53,000 distinct CDR3 sequences, approximately 15% of them singletons. The receptors here all came from a human donor in good health.

CDR3 residues: CATRVDRGYQPQHF. For the CDR3, the DNA is TGTGCCACCAGAGTTGACAGGGGGTATCAGCCCCAGCATTTT. This sequence joins TRBV15 and TRBJ1-5, with 9 positions matching TRBD1. In germline, CDR1 is LNHNV, CDR2 YYDKDF (reference sequence). CDR3 length equals 14 residues. With 6 bases clipped from V and 5 bases from J, the junction kept 5 bases outside the gene matches.

The table lists this clonotype with many counts. CDR3 sequence (DNA): TGCAGCGCTGGGCAGGGTCCCAACGAGCAGTACTTC. Its translation is CSAGQGPNEQYF. This chain links TRBV29-1 with TRBJ2-7; possible D gene TRBD1, 5 bases. In germline, CDR1 is SQVTM, CDR2 ANQGSEA. CDR3 length: 12 amino acids. V lost 7 bases, J lost 5 bases, and 15 bases lay in between.

This clonotype was seen a few times. The rearrangement uses TRBV4-3 and TRBJ1-4, with a weak D call TRBD1 (6 bases). The ends were cut back, 0 bases at V and 3 bases at J, with 14 bases in the middle. The CDR3 runs 17 residues. Germline assignment: CDR1 LGHNA and CDR2 YSLEER. CDR3 DNA: TGCGCCAGCAGCCAAGATGGGGGGGGGCAGGCTAATGAAAAACTGTTTTTT. Translated: CASSQDGGGQANEKLFF.

The CDR3 DNA is TGTGCCAGCAGTGATGGGGGGTATGAAGCTTTCTTT. Its protein is CASSDGGYEAFF. The V gene is TRBV2, the J gene TRBJ1-1; perhaps TRBD1 as D (5 bases). V was pared by 3 bases and J by 7 bases, with 9 bases between. This CDR3 contains 12 residues. Germline CDR1 is SNHLY and CDR2 is FYNNEI.

This sequence joins TRBV20-1 and TRBJ2-3; no clear D. Trimming left V 5 bases short and J 5 bases short, with 11 bases between. The CDR3 sequence is 12 residues long. CDR1 is DFQATT, CDR2 SNEGSKA, per germline (reference sequence). CDR3 loop: CSARAWEDTQYF. DNA for the CDR3: TGCAGTGCTCGTGCGTGGGAAGATACGCAGTATTTT.

This clonotype has just a few counts. This chain uses TRBV3-1 with TRBJ1-6; TRBD1 matches 8 bases. The V gene end was trimmed by 2 bases and the J gene end by 7 bases; junction bases not matched to a gene: 1. This CDR3 is 14 amino acids long. Germline V CDR1 and CDR2: LGHDT, YNNKEL (reference sequence). For the CDR3, the DNA is TGTGCCAGCAGCCAACGACAGGGGAATTCACCCCTCCACTTT. It is translated as CASSQRQGNSPLHF.

This clonotype was recorded many times. The rearrangement links TRBV28 to TRBJ2-3, with D unresolved. This CDR3 has 11 amino acids. V lost 3 bases, J lost 11 bases, and 9 bases lay in between. Germline CDR1 is MDHEN and CDR2 is SYDVKM. DNA for the CDR3: TGTGCCAGCAGTTTTGACCTCCAGCAGTATTTT. It is translated as CASSFDLQQYF.

There are many counts of this clonotype. The chain uses TRBV30 and TRBJ1-5; D remains ambiguous. The germline V gene has CDR1 GTSNPN and CDR2 SVGIG (reference sequence). V was cut by 1 base and J by 7 bases, with 11 bases left in between. This CDR3 is 13 amino acids long. The CDR3 nucleotides read TGTGCCTGGAGTGGCACAGTGGGACAGCCCCAGCATTTT. Its translation: CAWSGTVGQPQHF.

This clonotype was picked up many times. The chain employs TRBV6-2 or TRBV6-3 and TRBJ2-1; TRBD1 matches at 9 bases. This CDR3 has 15 amino acids. Germline CDR1 is MNHEY and CDR2 is SVGEGT. V was clipped by 4 bases and J by 6 bases; unmatched bases: 7. The CDR3 is CASSWLRTGVNEQFF. The CDR3 DNA follows: TGTGCCAGCAGTTGGCTCAGGACAGGGGTCAATGAGCAGTTCTTC.

V gene TRBV24-1 combines with J gene TRBJ1-5; 10 bases match TRBD1. Losses at the gene ends were 3 bases for V and 4 bases for J; bases not matched to a gene: 2. Germline CDR1 KGHDR, CDR2 SFDVKD. CDR3 length: 15 amino acids. This CDR3 reads CATSDPGQGNQPQHF. Written as DNA, the CDR3 is TGTGCCACCAGTGATCCGGGACAGGGGAATCAGCCCCAGCATTTT.

This chain joins TRBV6-1 and TRBJ1-1; 10 bases match TRBD1. The CDR3 is 15 amino acids. V gave up 5 bases and J gave up 1 base; unmatched junction bases: 4. Germline loops: CDR1 MNHNS, CDR2 SASEGT. CDR3 nucleotides: TGTGCCAGCAGTCCCCGGACAGGGGGGAACACTGAAGCTTTCTTT. Residues: CASSPRTGGNTEAFF.

The chain has TRBV10-3 and TRBJ1-1, with TRBD1 as a possible D gene (6 bases). The CDR3 is 14 amino acids. Germline-derived CDR1 and CDR2 are ENHRY and SYGVKD. Trimming removed 8 bases from V and 2 bases from J, with 15 bases in between. Here the CDR3 reads CAIGPGGPNTEAFF. As DNA, the CDR3 is TGTGCCATCGGGCCTGGGGGGCCAAACACTGAAGCTTTCTTT.

V is TRBV7-9 and J is TRBJ2-5, with unresolved D. There are 13 residues in the CDR3. The V gene lost 5 bases and the J gene lost 2 bases, with 9 bases spanning the gap. Germline lookup yields CDR1 SEHNR and CDR2 FQNEAQ (reference sequence). For the CDR3, the DNA is TGTGCCAGCAGCCGGACGGATCAAGAGACCCAGTACTTC. This gives the protein CASSRTDQETQYF.

On this clonotype: This could be a read error, since a much larger clone is one nucleotide away. The chain uses TRBV5-1 and TRBJ2-4, with D possibly being TRBD1 (6 bases). The CDR3 length is 15 residues. The V gene's germline CDR1 is SGHRS and CDR2 YFSETQ. The CDR3, as DNA: TGCGCCAGCAGCTTCCGACAGTACCTACGGGACATTCGGTACTTC. Protein product: CASSFRQYLRDIRYF.

This clonotype was picked up many times. V gene TRBV20-1 combines with J gene TRBJ2-7, with TRBD2 matching over 7 bases. In germline, CDR1 is DFQATT, CDR2 SNEGSKA (reference sequence). Trimming cost V 6 bases and J 2 bases; bases outside gene matches: 7. This CDR3 is built from 13 residues. CDR3 residues: CSAHPAGTYEQYF. The CDR3 region has the DNA TGCAGTGCCCACCCAGCGGGAACCTACGAGCAGTACTTC.

This clonotype was seen repeatedly, ten times or more. The gene calls are TRBV9 and TRBJ2-3; D not certain. The CDR3 runs 14 residues. Per germline, CDR1 SGDLS and CDR2 YYNGEE. V lost 0 bases and J 6 bases, leaving 11 bases between the germline ends. The CDR3 DNA reads as TGTGCCAGCAGCGTAGGGGCTAGTGGCGATACGCAGTATTTT. Its translation is CASSVGASGDTQYF. The variable domain in full, completed from reference TRBV9 and TRBJ2-3, reads DSGVTQTPKHLITATGQRVTLRCSPRSGDLSVYWYQQSLDQGLQFLIQYYNGEERAKGNILERFSAQQFPDLHSELNLSSLELGDSALYFCASSVGASGDTQYFGPGTRLTVL.

This clonotype has ten or more counts. The V call is TRBV5-1, the J call TRBJ2-3, with 14 bases that match TRBD2. CDR3 size: 19 residues. The V gene end was trimmed by 4 bases and the J gene end by 2 bases; junction bases not matched to a gene: 12. Germline assignment: CDR1 SGHRS and CDR2 YFSETQ. In DNA, the CDR3 is TGCGCCAGCAGCCTGGGTCCCGGGACTAGCGGGAGTCCCACAGATACGCAGTATTTT. This translates into CASSLGPGTSGSPTDTQYF.

In this sample, this clonotype turned up many times. J is TRBJ1-1 and V is TRBV7-2; D gene uncertain. Between the trimmed V and J ends, which lost 5 bases and 4 bases, there was a span of 5 bases. Germline V gene lookup returns CDR1 SGHTA and CDR2 FQGNSA. The length of the CDR3 is 11 residues. The CDR3 sequence: CASSPGTEAFF. The CDR3 DNA is TGTGCCAGCAGCCCTGGCACTGAAGCTTTCTTT.

The sample holds many counts of this clonotype. The chain employs TRBV30 and TRBJ2-2; TRBD1 aligns across 9 bases. In germline, CDR1 is GTSNPN, CDR2 SVGIG (reference sequence). Losses at the gene ends were 5 bases for V and 2 bases for J; bases not matched to a gene: 6. The CDR3 runs to 15 residues. The CDR3 DNA is TGTGCCTGGGCCTGGGGACAGGGAAACACCGGGGAGCTGTTTTTT. Its protein product is CAWAWGQGNTGELFF.

This clonotype was found a few times. This rearrangement joins TRBV7-6 to TRBJ1-6; possible D gene TRBD1, 6 bases. CDR3 size: 16 residues. CDR1 is SGHVS and CDR2 is FNYEAQ in the germline V gene. The V end was cut by 0 bases, the J end by 7 bases, with 13 bases between. CDR3 sequence: CASSLAETGPNSPLHF. CDR3 DNA: TGTGCCAGCAGCTTAGCTGAGACAGGACCGAATTCACCCCTCCACTTT. The variable domain in full, with the rest retrieved from reference TRBV7-6 and TRBJ1-6, is GAGVSQSPRYKVTKRGQDVALRCDPISGHVSLYWYRQALGQGPEFLTYFNYEAQQDKSGLPNDRFSAERPEGSISTLTIQRTEQRDSAMYRCASSLAETGPNSPLHFGNGTRLTVT.

This chain uses TRBV3-1 with TRBJ1-4; D possibly corresponds to TRBD1 (6 bases). The CDR3 runs 14 residues. The germline V and J ends were trimmed by 3 bases and 8 bases, with 13 bases remaining between them. CDR1 LGHDT and CDR2 YNNKEL come from the germline V gene (reference sequence). This chain's CDR3 is CASSQGARGEKLFF. The CDR3 nucleotides are TGTGCCAGCAGCCAGGGGGCAAGGGGAGAAAAACTGTTTTTT.

The V call is TRBV2, the J call TRBJ2-1; possible D gene TRBD1, 6 bases. The CDR3 is 13 amino acids. V shed 5 bases and J shed 6 bases, with 11 bases lying between them. Germline CDR1 reads SNHLY; CDR2 reads FYNNEI. The CDR3 region has the DNA TGTGCCAGCAGTACCAGGGGTTTCAATGAGCAGTTCTTC. Translating it yields CASSTRGFNEQFF.

The V gene is TRBV5-1, the J gene TRBJ2-1; TRBD2 matches 11 bases. Germline V lookup: CDR1 SGHRS, CDR2 YFSETQ. The CDR3 is 18 residues long. Germline trimming cut 4 bases from V and 0 bases from J; bases unmatched to any gene: 9. CDR3 in amino acids: CASSPVVSGRASYNEQFF. The CDR3 region has the DNA TGCGCCAGCAGCCCCGTAGTTAGCGGGAGGGCCTCCTACAATGAGCAGTTCTTC.

The sample holds a few counts of this clonotype. The chain recombines TRBV2 with TRBJ1-2; unclear D gene. Trimming shortened V by 10 bases and J by 2 bases, and 17 bases separated the two germline ends. There are 14 residues in the CDR3. Germline assignment: CDR1 SNHLY and CDR2 FYNNEI. The CDR3 region has the DNA TGTGCCATCCCCGGGAAACCATGGAACTATGGCTACACCTTC. As protein: CAIPGKPWNYGYTF.

This clonotype was seen more than once but under ten times. The chain joins TRBV5-6 to TRBJ1-1; D might be TRBD1 (6 bases). This CDR3 has 15 residues. CDR1 and CDR2 (germline): SGHDT, YYEEEE. V lost 2 bases and J 1 base, leaving 12 bases between the germline ends. This CDR3 reads CASSLGQLTNTEAFF. CDR3 DNA: TGTGCCAGCAGCTTAGGACAGTTAACGAACACTGAAGCTTTCTTT. The variable domain in full, completed from reference TRBV5-6 and TRBJ1-1, reads DAGVTQSPTHLIKTRGQQVTLRCSPKSGHDTVSWYQQALGQGPQFIFQYYEEEERQRGNFPDRFSGHQFPNYSSELNVNALLLGDSALYLCASSLGQLTNTEAFFGQGTRLTVV.

The chain recombines TRBV4-2 with TRBJ2-3; 10 bases align to TRBD2. Germline V lookup: CDR1 LGHNA, CDR2 YNFKEQ. With 0 bases clipped from V and 2 bases from J, the junction kept 5 bases outside the gene matches. CDR3 size: 17 residues. CDR3: CASSQELAGRDTDTQYF. In DNA form, the CDR3 reads TGTGCCAGCAGCCAAGAACTAGCGGGACGGGACACAGATACGCAGTATTTT.

In its sample, this clonotype was seen many times. The chain links TRBV3-1 to TRBJ1-1; no clear D gene. Germline CDR1 LGHDT, CDR2 YNNKEL (reference sequence). This CDR3 has 15 amino acids. V lost 3 bases and J 1 base, leaving 12 bases between the germline ends. DNA for the CDR3: TGTGCCAGCAGCCACCTATTTAAAGGGAACACTGAAGCTTTCTTT. It specifies CASSHLFKGNTEAFF.

This clonotype was seen repeatedly, ten times or more. The J gene is TRBJ2-7, the V gene TRBV7-8; TRBD1 might be the D (5 bases). This CDR3 has 13 residues. The V gene lost 7 bases and the J gene lost 3 bases, with 13 bases spanning the gap. The V gene's germline CDR1 is SGHVS and CDR2 FQNEAQ. CDR3 residues: CASKGALSYEQYF. The CDR3, as DNA: TGTGCCAGCAAAGGGGCCTTGAGCTACGAGCAGTACTTC.

This clonotype was recorded a few times. The genes are TRBV27 and TRBJ2-2; D is unclear. Between the trimmed V and J ends, which lost 3 bases and 3 bases, there was a span of 11 bases. This CDR3 is built from 15 residues. CDR1 is MNHEY, CDR2 SMNVEV, per germline (reference sequence). CDR3 residues: CASSLGQSYTGELFF. The CDR3 nucleotides read TGTGCCAGCAGTTTGGGCCAGAGTTACACCGGGGAGCTGTTTTTT.

This sequence joins TRBV24-1 and TRBJ1-1; possible D gene TRBD1, 5 bases. Trimming pared 4 bases from V and 0 bases from J, leaving 11 bases between. The CDR3 is 15 residues long. The germline V gene encodes CDR1 KGHDR and CDR2 SFDVKD. Here the CDR3 DNA reads TGTGCCACCAGTGACCCGGGACGGATGAACACTGAAGCTTTCTTT. This gives the protein CATSDPGRMNTEAFF.

This clonotype turned up a few times. V is TRBV20-1 and J is TRBJ1-5, with TRBD1 as a possible D gene (5 bases). CDR1 is DFQATT and CDR2 is SNEGSKA in the germline V gene (reference sequence). This CDR3 spans 14 amino acids. The ends were cut back, 2 bases at V and 5 bases at J, with 13 bases in the middle. CDR3 bases: TGCAGTGCTAGACTACCAAAAGGGGATCAGCCCCAGCATTTT. Amino acid sequence: CSARLPKGDQPQHF.

This clonotype was detected many times. The chain is built from TRBV5-4 and TRBJ2-7, with 13 bases lining up with TRBD2. This CDR3 has 17 amino acids. Unmatched junction bases numbered 4, after V lost 1 base and J lost 0 bases. Looked up from germline, CDR1 is SGHNT and CDR2 is YYREEE (reference sequence). The CDR3 protein is CASSLTSGGGSSYEQYF. CDR3 bases: TGTGCCAGCAGCTTGACTAGCGGGGGGGGAAGCTCCTACGAGCAGTACTTC.